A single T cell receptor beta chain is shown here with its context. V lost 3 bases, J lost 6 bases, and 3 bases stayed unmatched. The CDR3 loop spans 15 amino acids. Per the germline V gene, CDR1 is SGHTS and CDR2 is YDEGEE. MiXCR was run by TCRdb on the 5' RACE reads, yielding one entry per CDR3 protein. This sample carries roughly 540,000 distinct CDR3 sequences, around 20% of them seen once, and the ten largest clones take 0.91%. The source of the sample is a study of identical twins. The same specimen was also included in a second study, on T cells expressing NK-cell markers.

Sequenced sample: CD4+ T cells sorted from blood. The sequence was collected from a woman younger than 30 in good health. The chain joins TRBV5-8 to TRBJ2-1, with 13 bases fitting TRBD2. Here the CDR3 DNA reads TGTGCCAGCAGCTCGGGACTAGCGGGATTCAATGAGCAGTTCTTC. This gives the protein CASSSGLAGFNEQFF.